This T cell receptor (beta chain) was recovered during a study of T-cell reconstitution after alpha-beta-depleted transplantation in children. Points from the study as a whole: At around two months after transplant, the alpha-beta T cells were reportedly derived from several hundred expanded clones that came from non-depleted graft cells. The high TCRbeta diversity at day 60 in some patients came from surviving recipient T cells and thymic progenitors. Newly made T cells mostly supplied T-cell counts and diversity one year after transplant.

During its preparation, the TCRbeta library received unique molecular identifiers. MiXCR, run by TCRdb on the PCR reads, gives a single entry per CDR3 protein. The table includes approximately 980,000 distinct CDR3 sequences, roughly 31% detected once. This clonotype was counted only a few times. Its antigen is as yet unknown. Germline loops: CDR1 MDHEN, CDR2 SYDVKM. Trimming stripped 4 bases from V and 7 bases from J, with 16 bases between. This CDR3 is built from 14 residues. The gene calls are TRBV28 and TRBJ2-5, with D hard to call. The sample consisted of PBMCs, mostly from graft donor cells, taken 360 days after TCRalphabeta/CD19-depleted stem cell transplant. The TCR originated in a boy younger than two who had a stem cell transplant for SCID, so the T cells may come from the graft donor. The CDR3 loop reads CASSYRPTGGTQYF. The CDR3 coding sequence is TGTGCCAGCAGTTACCGACCCACTGGTGGGACCCAGTACTTC.